A single sample gave rise to the 24 T cell receptor beta chains below, sequenced in a study of immune cell composition in non-small cell lung cancer. The assay was immunoSEQ multiplex PCR, and TCRdb's table has in-frame clones only and misses some. The sample includes about 4,900 clones, 70% to 80% of them seen just once. The material sequenced was lung tumor tissue. The receptor source for this set is a human donor with non-small cell lung cancer.

This clone was seen just once. The chain is built from TRBV9 and TRBJ2-1; TRBD2 aligns across 9 bases. CDR3 size: 15 residues. Germline CDR1 SGDLS, CDR2 YYNGEE. The V and J ends lost 4 bases and 6 bases, in that order; junction bases with no gene match: 8. Here the CDR3 reads CASSSSSGDSNEQFF. The CDR3 nucleotides read TGTGCCAGCAGCTCTTCTAGCGGGGACTCCAATGAGCAGTTCTTC.

Only one count was recorded for this clone. The chain combines TRBV4-3 with TRBJ2-2; D perhaps matches TRBD1 (6 bases). Germline lookup yields CDR1 LGHNA and CDR2 YSLEER. V was trimmed by 0 bases and J by 9 bases, leaving 14 bases between them. CDR3 length: 15 amino acids. The DNA for the CDR3 is TGCGCCAGCAGCCAAGATGGACAGTTTAATCGGGAGCTGTTTTTT. Protein product: CASSQDGQFNRELFF.

This chain joins TRBV19 and TRBJ1-2; D is uncertain. Germline values: CDR1 LNHDA, CDR2 SQIVND (reference sequence). This CDR3 is built from 11 residues. The V gene lost 8 bases and the J gene lost 1 base, with 5 bases spanning the gap. CDR3 sequence (DNA): TGTGCCAGTCTTAGTAACTATGGCTACACCTTC. Translation gives CASLSNYGYTF.

The CDR3 nucleotides are TGTGCCAGCAGTCCCGGGGACATTAGCAATCAGCCCCAGCATTTT. As protein: CASSPGDISNQPQHF. V and J are TRBV27 and TRBJ1-5, with D tentatively TRBD1 (6 bases). This CDR3 spans 15 amino acids. Trimming left V 5 bases short and J 0 bases short, with 11 bases between. The germline V gene has CDR1 MNHEY and CDR2 SMNVEV (reference sequence).

The V and J genes are TRBV10-3 and TRBJ2-3; maybe TRBD2 (6 bases). The CDR3 totals 13 residues. V was pared by 8 bases and J by 1 base, with 10 bases between. The germline gives CDR1 ENHRY, CDR2 SYGVKD. CDR3 DNA: TGTGCCATCGAGGGCGGGGGCACAGATACGCAGTATTTT. It yields the protein CAIEGGGTDTQYF.

The chain joins TRBV30 to TRBJ2-7; possible D gene TRBD2, 7 bases. Germline-derived CDR1 and CDR2 are GTSNPN and SVGIG (reference sequence). The CDR3 contains 11 residues. V was pared by 3 bases and J by 7 bases, with 10 bases between. This CDR3 reads CAWREGGEQYF. In DNA form, the CDR3 reads TGTGCCTGGAGAGAGGGGGGGGAGCAGTACTTC.

The chain joins TRBV7-3 to TRBJ2-1; D might be TRBD1 (6 bases). Per the germline V gene, CDR1 is SGHTA and CDR2 is FQGTGA. V was shortened by 2 bases and J by 9 bases, with 20 bases between the two germline ends. This CDR3 contains 16 residues. Here the CDR3 reads CASSLGAGDPIGEQFF. The CDR3 bases are TGTGCCAGCAGCTTAGGAGCAGGGGACCCCATAGGTGAGCAGTTCTTC.

The genes are TRBV5-1 and TRBJ1-2, with 9 bases that match TRBD1. The CDR3 consists of 16 residues. Germline loops: CDR1 SGHRS, CDR2 YFSETQ. With V trimmed by 2 bases and J by 4 bases, 9 bases remained unmatched. DNA for the CDR3: TGCGCCAGCAGCTTCGGAACAGGGGGCCCGATCTATGGCTACACCTTC. This codes for CASSFGTGGPIYGYTF.

The chain carries TRBV5-1 and TRBJ2-7, with 16 bases that match TRBD2. There are 17 residues in the CDR3. Trimming took 4 bases from V and 0 from J; bases not matched to a gene: 4. In germline, CDR1 is SGHRS, CDR2 YFSETQ. CDR3 sequence reads: CASSPGLAGGSSYEQYF. In nucleotides, the CDR3 is TGCGCCAGCAGCCCGGGACTAGCGGGGGGGAGCTCCTACGAGCAGTACTTC.

This clone was seen a single time. The J gene is TRBJ2-5, the V gene TRBV7-2; D is unclear. This CDR3 spans 17 amino acids. The germline CDR1 and CDR2 sequences are SGHTA and FQGNSA. Between the trimmed V and J ends, which lost 5 bases and 1 base, there was a span of 20 bases. CDR3: CASSLAIGGFGQETQYF. The DNA for the CDR3 is TGTGCCAGCAGCCTCGCAATCGGCGGTTTTGGCCAAGAGACCCAGTACTTC.

The V call is TRBV19, the J call TRBJ2-6; D might be TRBD1 (6 bases). Germline values: CDR1 LNHDA, CDR2 SQIVND (reference sequence). The CDR3 runs 15 residues. The V end was cut by 6 bases, the J end by 1 base, with 10 bases between. CDR3 coding DNA: TGTGCCAGTAGGAGTACAGGGTCTGGGGCCAACGTCCTGACTTTC. Translating gives CASRSTGSGANVLTF.

The chain recombines TRBV27 with TRBJ1-5, with TRBD1 matching over 8 bases. The ends lost 8 bases at V and 5 bases at J; junction bases unmatched: 5. The CDR3 is 13 amino acids. In germline, CDR1 is MNHEY, CDR2 SMNVEV (reference sequence). As DNA, the CDR3 is TGTGCCAGCTCGGACAGGGAGGATCAGCCCCAGCATTTT. Amino acids: CASSDREDQPQHF.

The chain has TRBV7-6 and TRBJ1-5; TRBD1 might be the D (5 bases). This CDR3 has 15 residues. V lost 5 bases to trimming and J lost 1 base, with 12 bases between them. Germline CDR1 reads SGHVS; CDR2 reads FNYEAQ. CDR3 DNA: TGTGCCAGCAGCCTCGAGGAGGGGAGCAATCAGCCCCAGCATTTT. Translating it yields CASSLEEGSNQPQHF. Full variable domain (outside the CDR3, taken from reference TRBV7-6 and TRBJ1-5): GAGVSQSPRYKVTKRGQDVALRCDPISGHVSLYWYRQALGQGPEFLTYFNYEAQQDKSGLPNDRFSAERPEGSISTLTIQRTEQRDSAMYRCASSLEEGSNQPQHFGDGTRLSIL.

This chain joins TRBV5-8 and TRBJ2-3, with D tentatively TRBD2 (6 bases). Looked up from germline, CDR1 is SGHTS and CDR2 is YDEGEE. The CDR3 sequence is 15 residues long. Trimming shortened V by 3 bases and J by 4 bases, and 15 bases separated the two germline ends. The CDR3 sequence: CASSYPETRSDTQYF. In DNA, the CDR3 is TGTGCCAGCAGCTATCCGGAGACTAGGTCAGATACGCAGTATTTT.

V gene TRBV30 combines with J gene TRBJ1-1, with D possibly TRBD1 on 6 matching bases. CDR3 length: 13 amino acids. Germline-derived CDR1 and CDR2 are GTSNPN and SVGIG (reference sequence). V was pared by 0 bases and J by 1 base, with 6 bases between. As DNA, the CDR3 is TGTGCCTGGAGTGTACAGGGGAACACTGAAGCTTTCTTT. Translation gives CAWSVQGNTEAFF.

V is TRBV7-6 and J is TRBJ2-6; a possible D gene is TRBD1 (5 bases). V was shortened by 2 bases and J by 0 bases, with 17 bases between the two germline ends. This CDR3 has 19 residues. The germline gives CDR1 SGHVS, CDR2 FNYEAQ. This CDR3 is CASSLQLGRANSGANVLTF. The CDR3 bases are TGTGCCAGCAGCTTACAGTTAGGCAGGGCCAACTCTGGGGCCAACGTCCTGACTTTC.

This clone was seen a handful of times. The rearrangement links TRBV6-1 to TRBJ1-5; 9 nucleotides agree with TRBD1. Germline CDR1 MNHNS, CDR2 SASEGT. J was trimmed by 4 bases and V by 7 bases; bases with no gene match: 8. This CDR3 is 15 amino acids long. This chain's CDR3 is CASTQGQGQNQPQHF. CDR3 DNA: TGTGCCAGCACCCAGGGACAGGGACAAAATCAGCCCCAGCATTTT.

This chain uses TRBV18 with TRBJ2-3; D ambiguous. Trimming took off 8 bases at V and 0 bases at J, with 9 bases between the two ends. The CDR3 runs 13 residues. CDR1 is KGHSH, CDR2 LQKENI, per germline. The CDR3 DNA is TGTGCCAGCGCCGACGGGAGCACAGATACGCAGTATTTT. Its protein product is CASADGSTDTQYF.

The chain carries TRBV7-8 and TRBJ2-1; 7 bases agree with TRBD1. The V segment lost 6 bases and the J segment 8 bases; nucleotides outside the gene matches: 13. From germline, CDR1 is SGHVS and CDR2 FQNEAQ. There are 15 residues in the CDR3. CDR3 nucleotide sequence: TGTGCCAGCAGGCCAGACAGGGTACGACAATATGAGCAGTTCTTC. Translation: CASRPDRVRQYEQFF.

This chain connects TRBV7-6 to TRBJ2-7, with 8 bases that match TRBD2. The V segment lost 4 bases and the J segment 7 bases; nucleotides outside the gene matches: 15. The length of the CDR3 is 16 residues. Germline-derived CDR1 and CDR2 are SGHVS and FNYEAQ. The CDR3 reads CASSSGPPGGPGEQYF. CDR3 DNA sequence: TGTGCCAGCAGCTCCGGCCCACCGGGAGGGCCAGGGGAGCAGTACTTC. Drawing the rest from reference TRBV7-6 and TRBJ2-7, the complete variable domain is GAGVSQSPRYKVTKRGQDVALRCDPISGHVSLYWYRQALGQGPEFLTYFNYEAQQDKSGLPNDRFSAERPEGSISTLTIQRTEQRDSAMYRCASSSGPPGGPGEQYFGPGTRLTVT.

V and J are TRBV6-1 and TRBJ1-1; D is undetermined. This CDR3 is built from 15 residues. CDR1 is MNHNS, CDR2 SASEGT, per germline. V dropped 0 bases and J dropped 6 bases, with 14 bases sitting between them. This CDR3 is CASSEAQPPGSEAFF. CDR3 nucleotides: TGTGCCAGCAGTGAAGCGCAGCCCCCGGGATCTGAAGCTTTCTTT.

The J gene is TRBJ2-7, the V gene TRBV5-1, with TRBD1 as a possible D gene (5 bases). This CDR3 is built from 13 residues. Germline CDR1 reads SGHRS; CDR2 reads YFSETQ. Trimming pared 2 bases from V and 4 bases from J, leaving 10 bases between. The CDR3 DNA follows: TGCGCCAGCAGCTTATATACAGGATACGAGCAGTACTTC. The encoded protein is CASSLYTGYEQYF.

The chain combines TRBV6-1 with TRBJ1-1, with D possibly TRBD1 on 6 matching bases. Deletions cut 6 bases from V and 11 bases from J, with 16 bases between. CDR3 length equals 12 residues. Germline lookup yields CDR1 MNHNS and CDR2 SASEGT. The CDR3: CASSEQGLDAFF. CDR3 coding DNA: TGTGCCAGCAGCGAACAGGGTTTGGATGCTTTCTTT.

This chain links TRBV5-6 with TRBJ2-7; D may be TRBD1 (5 bases). Between the trimmed V and J ends, which lost 5 bases and 5 bases, there was a span of 11 bases. The CDR3 has 12 amino acids. Germline assignment: CDR1 SGHDT and CDR2 YYEEEE. CDR3 residues: CASRKGRDEQYF. CDR3 DNA: TGTGCCAGCAGAAAAGGCAGGGACGAGCAGTACTTC.